This T cell receptor beta chain was observed in a study of cytomegalovirus exposure and HLA in healthy donors (dated by TCRdb to the late 2010s). The study in broad terms: An earlier analysis of under 600 of the donors reported approximately 270 Gb of sequence data and 100 million to 140 million unique TCR beta sequences from around 200 million T cells. An early release covering some 640 HLA-typed donors comprised roughly 300 gigabases of sequencing data and tens of millions of unique TCR sequences. Of the roughly 390 genotyped donors, around 81% fell in the genetic ancestry cluster associated with self-reported Caucasian donors. The study aimed to test whether signatures of past pathogen exposure could be identified by cataloging public T cell receptors. The T cell repertoires of several hundred subjects were profiled by immunosequencing and related to cytomegalovirus serostatus. Besides the first cohort of 550 to 750 subjects, a separate validation cohort made up of around 120 different subjects was used. To predict cytomegalovirus infection status, the study brought together high-throughput TCR immunosequencing, statistical association of individual TCRs with disease status, and machine learning. A later analysis re-analyzed previously published TCR beta repertoires from about 730 donors and added high-resolution HLA genotyping to study TCR occurrence patterns. The later analysis used no new phenotypic data to find candidate immune exposures, relying instead on TCR beta sequences and their occurrence across donors. In an earlier analysis of 587 of the donors, high-throughput TCR beta sequencing was used to judge whether each TCR beta V gene segment behaved as functional or pseudogenic. Alongside the repertoire data, information on donor age, sex, ethnicity and CMV serostatus was compiled. A later genetic analysis took genome-wide SNP genotypes for about three fifths of the 666 donors and used that subset as a discovery cohort. Every repertoire in the discovery cohort had been generated on one and the same sequencing platform. Class I and class II HLA loci were covered by the typing at four-digit resolution. Typing coverage varied by locus: roughly 629-630 donors for A, B, C, DRB1 and DQB1; more than 500 for DQA1; more than 600 for DPA1; about 450 for DPB1. A handful of DR-DQ haplotypes were treated as single units for association and clustering because of strong linkage in the cohort. On average, about 200,000 unique TCR beta nucleotide sequences were sequenced per donor among a few hundred genotyped donors of the cohort, with 15% to 20% of those sequences being non-productive.

Library preparation was by the immunoSEQ multiplex PCR assay. The multiplex PCR relied on a mix of 60 forward primers for TCR Vbeta segments and 13 reverse primers for TCR Jbeta segments. A multiplex PCR assay on genomic DNA amplified the CDR3 region of rearranged TCR beta genes. Amplified TCR beta libraries were sequenced as 87-base-pair reads on the Illumina HiSeq System. In the original analysis: A later analysis tallied around 80 million unique TCR beta chains across the 550 to 850 repertoires, and around 12 million of those chains were shared by two or more donors. A nearest-neighbor algorithm error-corrected the raw reads and collapsed the reads into unique sequences, merging closely related sequences to remove PCR and sequencing errors. CDR3 sequences were aligned to IMGT reference sequences to assign V, D and J gene segments. For a sequence to be retained, a match of at least six nucleotides to both a V gene segment and a J gene segment was required. Rearrangements were classified as productive when the CDR3 lacked stop codons and remained in frame with V and J, and all other rearrangements were classified as non-productive. CDR3 was defined by IMGT convention, running from the second conserved V-encoded cysteine to the conserved J-encoded phenylalanine. The earlier analysis of fewer than 700 of the donors excluded sequences that lacked an unambiguous match to a single V gene segment. An earlier analysis of 587 of the donors classified V segments as functional when productive rearrangements were above 56.7% and as segregating when the standard deviation between donors was above 5%. To diagnose cytomegalovirus status from the catalog of TCR beta chain sequences, a statistical classification framework was built. In a later analysis, V and J genes were assigned by comparing TCR nucleotide sequences against IMGT/GENE-DB human TR gene sequences. A later analysis assigned CDR3 sequences and most-parsimonious VDJ recombination scenarios with the TCRdist pipeline. In a later analysis, every TCR beta chain was defined by the combination of its CDR3 amino acid sequence and its V-gene family, and reads without a unique V-gene family were dropped. In a later analysis, around 650 highly shared, low-generation-probability nucleotide sequences were removed to address suspected cross-contamination and a sequencing artifact. A later analysis calculated a clonal expansion index for each public chain from normalized within-repertoire ranks of inferred template counts. In a later analysis, generation probabilities were computed with a VDJ recombination model fitted to out-of-frame rearrangements, and the resulting probabilities were checked against IGoR. A later analysis scored TCR-TCR, TCR-HLA and TCR-CMV co-occurrence with hypergeometric tests, applying a repertoire-size bias correction to TCR pairs. To estimate false discovery rates, a later analysis permuted the HLA or CMV assignments 20 times. A later analysis grouped co-occurring TCRs with DBSCAN, adding TCRdist sequence similarity when clustering within HLA-allele-positive subsets. Repertoires with fewer than 30,000 or more than 120,000 public chains were left out of co-occurrence clustering, as were about 5 repertoires with anomalous nucleotide sharing. TCRdb provides this immuneACCESS table in a form limited to in-frame rearrangements. Some clones are lacking; in checked studies, under half of them reflect an unresolved V gene, and why the rest are absent is not known. The V and J calls and clone size are taken from that table; D and trimming were inferred from the DNA. Here the sample has 200,000 to 250,000 clones; almost 80% occur a single time. The biggest ten clones account for more than 1.5% of the sample.

The cohort consisted of 600 or so healthy bone marrow donors. At the time of sampling, all cohort members were nominally healthy, though unrecorded immune exposures were likely present. The donor tested CMV seronegative, placing the donor among the approximately 360 seronegative members of the cohort. Every donor gave a peripheral blood sample, and the peripheral blood mononuclear cells from that sample were used for TCR beta sequencing. Genomic DNA extraction from the blood cell samples was performed with the Qiagen DNeasy Blood Extraction Kit. Worth noting for this clone: The antigen it recognizes is unknown. No base qualities exist here, and no much larger clone lies one base off it.

Here V drops 0 bases and J drops 5 bases, and the junction holds 14 bases not matched to any gene. Including cysteine and phenylalanine, the CDR3 has 18 amino acids. Left in the record is the CDR3 DNA by itself, 54 bases read in frame from the first base. The germline V gene (reference sequence) sets CDR1 to SGHKS and CDR2 to YYEKEE. What the research found in general, with its limitations: Cytomegalovirus status was reported to be diagnosed by the classifier with high specificity and sensitivity in both the original and validation cohorts. A group of highly shared sequence variants was considered likely to be a technical artifact of the sequencing pipeline. For the cohort, immune exposure information was limited to CMV serostatus. A further reported finding was that TCR beta sequences accurately predicted the HLA-A and HLA-B alleles for most subjects in the first cohort. Assigning TCR associations to individual alleles was difficult when HLA alleles, especially DR and DQ, strongly co-occurred. The presence/absence analyses assumed that sequencing depth was roughly uniform across donors, and that assumption may not be true. The authors suggested that the approach could potentially be generalized to other disease states and immunological phenotypes. The study listed 150 to 200 TCR beta chains as associated with cytomegalovirus. According to a later analysis, TCR association rates differed among HLA loci, with DRB1 alleles showing the most associated TCRs and HLA-C alleles showing the fewest. While some public TCRs were present in many individuals, most TCR sequences turned up only very rarely across donors. The earlier analysis of a few hundred of the donors excluded roughly 16 rarely observed V segments, including chromosome 9 orphons, because counts were too low. In a later analysis, around 17,000 TCR beta sequences were associated with specific HLA alleles at a false discovery rate of 0.05. HLA typing was unavailable for some donors at each locus, so association tests used only the typed subset. In a later analysis, HLA-associated TCR beta chains were found to be more clonally expanded and to have lower generation probabilities than equally common non-associated chains. An earlier analysis of around 540 of the donors showed that most TCR beta V segments appeared in productive rearrangements either about 87% or about 30% of the time, which broadly matched IMGT annotations. V-gene and J-gene trimming of TCR beta chains was associated with a missense DCLRE1C variant in a later genetic analysis, and the association was replicated in an independent cohort. The cohort was sequenced for TCR beta chains only, and without alpha or paired-chain data the features that could be detected were limited. Some IMGT-functional V segments, including TRBV6-2 and TRBV6-3, could not be distinguished by the 87-base-pair reads and were therefore excluded. In a later genetic analysis, fewer N-insertions in productive TCRs were reported among donors in an Asian-associated ancestry cluster than the roughly 670-donor mean. Linkage disequilibrium might explain the correlated functional status among segregating V segments, but an unknown experimental factor could not be excluded. In vitro tests confirmed that three of the cytomegalovirus-associated TCR beta chains recognize cytomegalovirus antigens. Several of the top co-occurrence clusters appeared to be linked to parvovirus B19, influenza, CMV and Epstein-Barr virus, according to a later analysis. In a later analysis, most CMV-associated TCR beta chains were found to appear HLA-restricted, with HLA associations seemingly driven largely by CMV exposure.

Source material: PBMCs. The receptor chain draws on TRBV5-5 and TRBJ1-5; 7 nucleotides in the junction match TRBD1. This sequence was found in a man between 18 and 29 years old in good health and CMV-seronegative. The CDR3 reads CASSLVAGQPLRDQPQHF. The DNA reads TGTGCCAGCAGCTTGGTAGCGGGACAGCCATTAAGGGATCAGCCCCAGCATTTT.